The 14 T cell receptor beta chains below come from one sample, sequenced in a study of Tregs in tolerant kidney transplant recipients. TCRdb's copy holds only in-frame clones and misses some; the assay was immunoSEQ multiplex PCR. The data show approximately 98,000 clones, roughly 90% seen once. The sequenced sample was CD4+ T cells from blood, obtained before the transplant. The receptors stem from a human donor who received a combined kidney and bone marrow transplant.

J is TRBJ2-2 and V is TRBV5-4; D unresolved. Germline V CDR1 and CDR2: SGHNT, YYREEE (reference sequence). V lost 3 bases, J lost 0 bases, and 9 bases lay in between. There are 15 residues in the CDR3. CDR3 region: CASSSGVTNTGELFF. The CDR3 nucleotides are TGTGCCAGCAGCTCAGGTGTAACGAACACCGGGGAGCTGTTTTTT.

The chain joins TRBV10-3 to TRBJ1-4; D may be TRBD1 (5 bases). The germline V gene has CDR1 ENHRY and CDR2 SYGVKD. V was clipped by 4 bases and J by 3 bases, with 9 bases between them. CDR3 length equals 14 residues. CDR3 bases: TGTGCCATCAGTGTCGACAGATCTAATGAAAAACTGTTTTTT. Its translation: CAISVDRSNEKLFF.

The V gene is TRBV25-1, the J gene TRBJ2-7, with 8 bases identical to TRBD1. The V gene end was trimmed by 0 bases and the J gene end by 3 bases; junction bases not matched to a gene: 7. The germline gives CDR1 MGHDK, CDR2 SYGVNS. This CDR3 is 16 amino acids long. In DNA, the CDR3 is TGTGCCAGCAGTGAATACCCCGACAGGGGTATCTACGAGCAGTACTTC. Amino acids: CASSEYPDRGIYEQYF.

CDR3 loop: CASSPRTGSTEAFF. The CDR3, as DNA: TGTGCCAGCAGCCCCCGGACAGGGAGCACTGAAGCTTTCTTT. The chain carries TRBV9 and TRBJ1-1; 8 bases agree with TRBD1. V lost 4 bases and J lost 4; bases outside the gene matches: 6. The CDR3 loop spans 14 amino acids. The germline CDR1 and CDR2 sequences are SGDLS and YYNGEE.

The V gene is TRBV25-1, the J gene TRBJ1-6, with D possibly being TRBD1 (5 bases). This CDR3 is 15 amino acids long. CDR1 MGHDK and CDR2 SYGVNS come from the germline V gene. V was pared by 3 bases and J by 1 base, with 7 bases between. The CDR3 DNA is TGTGCCAGCAGTGATGGGGGGTCCTATAATTCACCCCTCCACTTT. Protein: CASSDGGSYNSPLHF.

This chain links TRBV6-1 with TRBJ2-7, with D possibly being TRBD2 (5 bases). Germline V gene lookup returns CDR1 MNHNS and CDR2 SASEGT. Between the trimmed V and J ends, which lost 6 bases and 4 bases, there was a span of 16 bases. The CDR3 is 14 residues long. The CDR3 loop reads CASRSGLAPYEQYF. Written as DNA, the CDR3 is TGTGCCAGCAGATCCGGACTGGCCCCTTACGAGCAGTACTTC.

This chain uses TRBV30 with TRBJ2-1, with 9 bases matching TRBD2. The V and J ends lost 4 bases and 5 bases, in that order; junction bases with no gene match: 6. The CDR3 loop spans 14 amino acids. CDR1 is GTSNPN, CDR2 SVGIG, per germline (reference sequence). DNA of the CDR3: TGTGCCTGGAAGGCGGGAGGGCAGCACAATGAGCAGTTCTTC. Translating it yields CAWKAGGQHNEQFF. Full variable domain (missing parts from reference TRBV30 and TRBJ2-1): SQTIHQWPATLVQPVGSPLSLECTVEGTSNPNLYWYRQAAGRGLQLLFYSVGIGQISSEVPQNLSASRPQDRQFILSSKKLLLSDSGFYLCAWKAGGQHNEQFFGPGTRLTVL.

This chain uses TRBV5-8 with TRBJ1-2, with a tentative D call TRBD1 (6 bases). Germline V gene data show CDR1 as SGHTS and CDR2 as YDEGEE. V was cut by 3 bases and J by 8 bases, with 23 bases left in between. The CDR3 loop spans 16 amino acids. Here the CDR3 reads CASSSAGGPYYIGYTF. The CDR3 bases are TGTGCCAGCAGCTCCGCTGGGGGCCCCTATTATATCGGCTACACCTTC.

The rearrangement links TRBV11-3 to TRBJ2-1; 10 bases map to TRBD2. Germline CDR1 is SGHNT and CDR2 is YENEEA. This CDR3 spans 15 amino acids. The junction had 6 bases not matched to a gene; V was cut back by 3 bases and J by 7 bases. CDR3 in DNA: TGTGCCAGCAGCTTTACAGCGGGAGGGGGGAATGAGCAGTTCTTC. Protein product: CASSFTAGGGNEQFF.

J is TRBJ1-2 and V is TRBV27; D is unclear. This CDR3 has 16 residues. The V end lost 2 bases, the J end lost 4 bases, and 17 bases lay between the germline ends. Germline V gene sequence: CDR1 MNHEY, CDR2 SMNVEV (reference sequence). CDR3 nucleotides: TGTGCCAGCAGTTTAAGCTGGCAGGCCTCCTCCTATGGCTACACCTTC. As protein: CASSLSWQASSYGYTF.

This chain joins TRBV6-6 and TRBJ1-1; D remains unclear. CDR1 MNHNY and CDR2 SVGAGI come from the germline V gene (reference sequence). Trimming stripped 11 bases from V and 1 base from J, with 17 bases between. The CDR3 spans 14 residues. This CDR3 reads CAATRRAPNTEAFF. In nucleotides, the CDR3 is TGTGCCGCTACCCGGAGGGCACCGAACACTGAAGCTTTCTTT.

This chain links TRBV6-5 with TRBJ1-5, with D perhaps TRBD1 (5 bases). The V gene's germline CDR1 is MNHEY and CDR2 SVGAGI. CDR3 length: 13 residues. Trimming stripped 7 bases from V and 7 bases from J, with 14 bases between. The CDR3 here is CASTGGFRQPQHF. CDR3 DNA: TGTGCCAGCACCGGGGGGTTTCGGCAGCCCCAGCATTTT.

This rearrangement joins TRBV5-1 to TRBJ2-3, with 7 bases identical to TRBD2. The CDR3 has 16 amino acids. CDR1 and CDR2 from the germline V gene are SGHRS and YFSETQ. Trimming at V came to 2 bases and at J to 4 bases, leaving 10 bases not matched to a gene. The CDR3 here is CASSFIYSAGADTQYF. Written as DNA, the CDR3 is TGCGCCAGCAGCTTTATATACTCTGCGGGGGCAGATACGCAGTATTTT. The variable domain in full, completed from reference TRBV5-1 and TRBJ2-3, reads KAGVTQTPRYLIKTRGQQVTLSCSPISGHRSVSWYQQTPGQGLQFLFEYFSETQRNKGNFPGRFSGRQFSNSRSEMNVSTLELGDSALYLCASSFIYSAGADTQYFGPGTRLTVL.

The chain couples TRBV11-3 to TRBJ2-7; D gene uncertain. Trimming pared 2 bases from V and 0 bases from J, leaving 8 bases between. The CDR3 length is 14 residues. Germline assignment: CDR1 SGHNT and CDR2 YENEEA. The CDR3 reads CASSLTAASYEQYF. The CDR3 bases are TGTGCCAGCAGCTTAACAGCAGCCTCCTACGAGCAGTACTTC. The complete variable domain, with remaining parts taken from reference TRBV11-3 and TRBJ2-7, reads EAGVVQSPRYKIIEKKQPVAFWCNPISGHNTLYWYLQNLGQGPELLIRYENEEAVDDSQLPKDRFSAERLKGVDSTLKIQPAELGDSAVYLCASSLTAASYEQYFGPGTRLTVT.